These 14 T cell receptor beta chains originate from one sample sequenced in a study of T cell changes during pregnancy in multiple sclerosis. Profiling relied on immunoSEQ multiplex PCR, and the TCRdb table lists in-frame clones only, not all of them. The sample lists tens of thousands of clones; 85% to 95% were seen once. The material sequenced was peripheral blood, taken after pregnancy. The receptors originated from a female donor with multiple sclerosis, enrolled in a pregnancy study.

The V gene is TRBV5-6, the J gene TRBJ2-5; 8 bases match TRBD1. The V segment lost 3 bases and the J segment 5 bases; nucleotides outside the gene matches: 9. This CDR3 region has 15 residues. Per germline, CDR1 SGHDT and CDR2 YYEEEE. CDR3 protein: CASSSSYTGGETQYF. DNA for the CDR3: TGTGCCAGCAGCTCCTCTTACACAGGGGGGGAGACCCAGTACTTC.

This clone was seen just once. The rearrangement joins TRBV7-2 to TRBJ2-7; 9 nucleotides align to TRBD1. This CDR3 is built from 17 residues. Per germline, CDR1 SGHTA and CDR2 FQGNSA. Unmatched junction bases numbered 15, after V lost 5 bases and J lost 4 bases. The CDR3 here is CASSPRVVTGGSYEQYF. CDR3 DNA: TGTGCCAGCAGCCCTAGGGTGGTAACAGGGGGCTCGTACGAGCAGTACTTC. The entire variable domain, with the rest obtained from reference TRBV7-2 and TRBJ2-7, is as follows: GAGVSQSPSNKVTEKGKDVELRCDPISGHTALYWYRQSLGQGLEFLIYFQGNSAPDKSGLPSDRFSAERTGGSVSTLTIQRTQQEDSAVYLCASSPRVVTGGSYEQYFGPGTRLTVT.

The V and J genes are TRBV10-3 and TRBJ2-7; TRBD1 aligns across 9 bases. This CDR3 has 14 residues. Germline loops: CDR1 ENHRY, CDR2 SYGVKD. V lost 5 bases, J lost 2 bases, and 4 bases stayed unmatched. The CDR3: CAISPGTGPYEQYF. The CDR3 DNA is TGTGCCATCAGTCCCGGGACAGGGCCCTACGAGCAGTACTTC.

The chain carries TRBV7-2 and TRBJ1-1; 8 bases map to TRBD1. After removal of 4 bases from V and 5 bases from J, the junction contained 6 bases not matched to a gene. Germline CDR1 reads SGHTA; CDR2 reads FQGNSA. This CDR3 contains 14 residues. The CDR3 reads CASSSDRGWTEAFF. In DNA form, the CDR3 reads TGTGCCAGCAGCTCCGACAGGGGATGGACTGAAGCTTTCTTT.

The chain employs TRBV15 and TRBJ2-7; 8 nucleotides agree with TRBD1. Germline values: CDR1 LNHNV, CDR2 YYDKDF (reference sequence). V dropped 3 bases and J dropped 6; count of bases not matched to a gene: 7. CDR3 length equals 14 residues. CDR3 sequence (DNA): TGTGCCACCAGCAGCCGGACAGGGCCAGGCGAGCAGTACTTC. Protein product: CATSSRTGPGEQYF.

This clone was seen only once. The J gene is TRBJ1-2, the V gene TRBV7-3; 7 nucleotides agree with TRBD1. Germline trimming cut 5 bases from V and 7 bases from J; bases unmatched to any gene: 7. The germline V gene encodes CDR1 SGHTA and CDR2 FQGTGA. There are 13 residues in the CDR3. CDR3 residues: CASSEGGTSGYTF. Here the CDR3 DNA reads TGTGCCAGCAGCGAAGGGGGCACGAGTGGCTACACCTTC.

To note about this clone: One junction end does not reproduce the germline sequence, and a read error may be involved. The chain carries TRBV6-5 and TRBJ2-7; a weak D match, TRBD1 (5 bases). The CDR3 totals 13 residues. Per germline, CDR1 MNHEY and CDR2 SVGAGI. The CDR3 is CASSYSTQQVYNF. CDR3 sequence (DNA): TGTGCCAGCAGTTACTCGACCCAACAGGTTTATAACTTC.

J is TRBJ1-5 and V is TRBV2; D unresolved. V was shortened by 5 bases and J by 4 bases, with 9 bases between the two germline ends. Germline V gene lookup returns CDR1 SNHLY and CDR2 FYNNEI. The CDR3 is 13 amino acids. The DNA for the CDR3 is TGTGCCAGCAGTTTTGACGGGAATCAGCCCCAGCATTTT. As protein: CASSFDGNQPQHF.

The rearrangement uses TRBV5-4 and TRBJ2-2; D gene uncertain. The length of the CDR3 is 13 residues. V lost 2 bases, J lost 4 bases, and 6 bases lay in between. CDR1 SGHNT and CDR2 YYREEE come from the germline V gene (reference sequence). CDR3: CASSFHSTGELFF. In DNA form, the CDR3 reads TGTGCCAGCAGCTTCCACAGCACCGGGGAGCTGTTTTTT. The full variable domain, completed using reference TRBV5-4 and TRBJ2-2, is ETGVTQSPTHLIKTRGQQVTLRCSSQSGHNTVSWYQQALGQGPQFIFQYYREEENGRGNFPPRFSGLQFPNYSSELNVNALELDDSALYLCASSFHSTGELFFGEGSRLTVL.

The chain combines TRBV11-2 with TRBJ2-3; 9 bases agree with TRBD2. This CDR3 has 19 residues. Germline CDR1 reads SGHAT; CDR2 reads FQNNGV. V lost 3 bases and J lost 3; bases outside the gene matches: 16. The CDR3 bases are TGTGCCAGCAGCTTCCACCCCCGGCGGGGGGGCGTGTGGACAGATACGCAGTATTTT. Protein: CASSFHPRRGGVWTDTQYF.

The rearrangement links TRBV13 to TRBJ2-1, with D possibly matching TRBD2 (5 bases). CDR1 is PRHDT, CDR2 FYEKMQ, per germline (reference sequence). The length of the CDR3 is 14 residues. Between the trimmed V and J ends, which lost 3 bases and 5 bases, there was a span of 11 bases. CDR3 amino acids: CASSFRGRNNEQFF. The CDR3, as DNA: TGTGCCAGCAGCTTCCGGGGTCGGAACAATGAGCAGTTCTTC.

The chain combines TRBV7-9 with TRBJ1-1; D not certain. This CDR3 spans 13 amino acids. Trimming shortened V by 5 bases and J by 2 bases, and 9 bases separated the two germline ends. Germline lookup yields CDR1 SEHNR and CDR2 FQNEAQ (reference sequence). The DNA for the CDR3 is TGTGCCAGCAGCATGGGAGTTAACACTGAAGCTTTCTTT. Amino acids: CASSMGVNTEAFF. The variable domain in full, with the rest retrieved from reference TRBV7-9 and TRBJ1-1, is DTGVSQNPRHKITKRGQNVTFRCDPISEHNRLYWYRQTLGQGPEFLTYFQNEAQLEKSRLLSDRFSAERPKGSFSTLEIQRTEQGDSAMYLCASSMGVNTEAFFGQGTRLTVV.

The rearrangement uses TRBV7-2 and TRBJ1-1, with D unresolved. In germline, CDR1 is SGHTA, CDR2 FQGNSA. The CDR3 has 15 amino acids. Between the trimmed V and J ends, which lost 0 bases and 3 bases, there was a span of 11 bases. The CDR3 DNA reads as TGTGCCAGCAGCTTAGCTTGGGCGCAGGACACTGAAGCTTTCTTT. Translation gives CASSLAWAQDTEAFF.

This clone was found once. The chain combines TRBV7-2 with TRBJ2-7; D not resolved. The CDR3 contains 13 residues. V was pared by 3 bases and J by 3 bases, with 9 bases between. Per germline, CDR1 SGHTA and CDR2 FQGNSA. The DNA for the CDR3 is TGTGCCAGCAGCTTGGGCTCAAACTACGAGCAGTACTTC. This gives the protein CASSLGSNYEQYF.